This TCR beta chain was sequenced for a study of early stage breast cancer tumors. Study-wide findings and caveats: Most shared enriched TCRB sequences were commonly generated ones. In about 90% of the 16 patients, blood comparison separated tumor from normal breast.

Measured with immunoSEQ multiplex PCR; TCRdb has only the in-frame clones, and not every one. Among 45,000 to 60,000 clones listed, around 90% were seen once. V lost 0 bases, J lost 5 bases, and 12 bases stayed unmatched. The length of the CDR3 is 17 residues. CDR1 SGHRS and CDR2 YFSETQ come from the germline V gene. This clone came up once. Its specificity is unknown. Sequenced sample: blood. The clonotype originates from a person aged 70 to 85 with breast cancer. The J gene is TRBJ2-5, the V gene TRBV5-1, with TRBD1 matching over 8 bases. The CDR3 sequence: CASSLAPKQGAGETQYF. CDR3 nucleotides: TGCGCCAGCAGCTTGGCCCCAAAGCAGGGGGCCGGGGAGACCCAGTACTTC.